This T cell receptor (beta chain) was sequenced for a study of blood T cell repertoires in COVID-19. The wider study: The United States, Italy and Spain supplied acute and convalescent COVID-19 samples.

Produced via immunoSEQ multiplex PCR; TCRdb's table is partial and in-frame only. The table has fewer than 15,000 clones, roughly 84% seen once; the top ten hold roughly a third. Germline CDR1 SQVTM, CDR2 ANQGSEA. Trimming left V 4 bases short and J 4 bases short, with 11 bases between. The CDR3 sequence is 12 residues long. This TCR was recovered from a man aged 45-60 years with active COVID-19. The sequencing sample was made of peripheral blood. The chain uses TRBV29-1 and TRBJ2-7; TRBD2 is a possible D gene (6 bases). CDR3 nucleotides: TGCAGCGTTGCGGACGGGGGTTACGAGCAGTACTTC. Translation gives CSVADGGYEQYF.